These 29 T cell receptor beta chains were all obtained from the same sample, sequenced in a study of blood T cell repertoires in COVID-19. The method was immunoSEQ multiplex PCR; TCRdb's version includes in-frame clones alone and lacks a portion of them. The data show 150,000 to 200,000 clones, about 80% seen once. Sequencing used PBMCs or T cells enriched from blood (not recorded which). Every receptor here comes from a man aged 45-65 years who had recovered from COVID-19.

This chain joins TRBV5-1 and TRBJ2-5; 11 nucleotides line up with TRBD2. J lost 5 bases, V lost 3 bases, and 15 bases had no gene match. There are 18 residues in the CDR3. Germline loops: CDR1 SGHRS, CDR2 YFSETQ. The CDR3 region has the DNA TGCGCCAGCAGCTCGGAGACCCATAGCGGGAGGGCCGCGGAGACCCAGTACTTC. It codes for CASSSETHSGRAAETQYF.

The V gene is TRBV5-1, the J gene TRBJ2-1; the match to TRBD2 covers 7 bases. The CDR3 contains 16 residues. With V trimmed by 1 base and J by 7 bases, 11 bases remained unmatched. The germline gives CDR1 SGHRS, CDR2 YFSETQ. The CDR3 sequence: CASSLFERLAANEQFF. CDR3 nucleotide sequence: TGCGCCAGCAGCTTGTTCGAAAGACTAGCAGCTAATGAGCAGTTCTTC.

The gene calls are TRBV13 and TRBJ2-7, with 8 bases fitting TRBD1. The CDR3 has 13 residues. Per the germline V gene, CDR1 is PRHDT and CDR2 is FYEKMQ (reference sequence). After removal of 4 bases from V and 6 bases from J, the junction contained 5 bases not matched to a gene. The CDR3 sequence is CASSSGQGREQYF. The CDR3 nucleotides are TGTGCCAGCAGCTCTGGACAGGGCCGCGAGCAGTACTTC.

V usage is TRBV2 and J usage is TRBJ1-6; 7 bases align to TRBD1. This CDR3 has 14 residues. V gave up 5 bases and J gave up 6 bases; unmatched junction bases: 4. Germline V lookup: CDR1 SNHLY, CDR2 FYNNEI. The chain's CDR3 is CASSRDRSNSPLHF. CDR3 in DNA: TGTGCCAGCAGTCGGGACAGAAGTAATTCACCCCTCCACTTT.

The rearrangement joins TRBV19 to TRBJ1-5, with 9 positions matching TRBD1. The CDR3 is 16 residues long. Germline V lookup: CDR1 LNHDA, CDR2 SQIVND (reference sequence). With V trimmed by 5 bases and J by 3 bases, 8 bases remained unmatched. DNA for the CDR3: TGTGCCAGTAGTGCTCCAGGGACAGGGATCAATCAGCCCCAGCATTTT. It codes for CASSAPGTGINQPQHF.

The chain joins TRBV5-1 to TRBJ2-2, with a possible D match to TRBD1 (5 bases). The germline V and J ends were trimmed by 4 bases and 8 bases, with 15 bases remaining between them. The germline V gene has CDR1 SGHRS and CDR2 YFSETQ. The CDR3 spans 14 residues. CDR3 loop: CASSPLTAQGELFF. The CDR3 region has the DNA TGCGCCAGCAGCCCCTTGACAGCCCAAGGGGAGCTGTTTTTT.

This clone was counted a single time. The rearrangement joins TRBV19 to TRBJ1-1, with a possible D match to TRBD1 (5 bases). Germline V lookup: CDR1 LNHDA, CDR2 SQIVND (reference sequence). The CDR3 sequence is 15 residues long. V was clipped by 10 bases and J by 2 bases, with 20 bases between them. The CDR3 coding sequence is TGTGCCACCCGGGGGAGAGACCGGCCCAACACTGAAGCTTTCTTT. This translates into CATRGRDRPNTEAFF.

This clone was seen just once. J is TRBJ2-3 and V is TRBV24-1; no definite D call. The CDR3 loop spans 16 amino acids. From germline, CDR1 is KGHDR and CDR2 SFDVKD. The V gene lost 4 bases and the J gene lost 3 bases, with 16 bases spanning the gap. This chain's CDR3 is CATSDTQAVRTDTQYF. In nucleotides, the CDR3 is TGTGCCACCAGTGACACCCAGGCAGTCAGGACAGATACGCAGTATTTT.

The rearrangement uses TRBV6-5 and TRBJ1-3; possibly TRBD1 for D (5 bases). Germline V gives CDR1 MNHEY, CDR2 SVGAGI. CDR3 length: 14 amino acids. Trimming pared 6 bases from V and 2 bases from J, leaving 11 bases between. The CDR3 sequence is CASRPQGTGNTIYF. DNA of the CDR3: TGTGCCAGCAGGCCCCAGGGTACTGGAAACACCATATATTTT.

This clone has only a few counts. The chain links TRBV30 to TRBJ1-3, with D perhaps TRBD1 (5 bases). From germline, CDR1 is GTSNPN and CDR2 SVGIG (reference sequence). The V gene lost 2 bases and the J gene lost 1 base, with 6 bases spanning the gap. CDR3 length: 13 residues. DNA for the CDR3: TGTGCCTGGAGTAGACAGTCTGGAAACACCATATATTTT. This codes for CAWSRQSGNTIYF.

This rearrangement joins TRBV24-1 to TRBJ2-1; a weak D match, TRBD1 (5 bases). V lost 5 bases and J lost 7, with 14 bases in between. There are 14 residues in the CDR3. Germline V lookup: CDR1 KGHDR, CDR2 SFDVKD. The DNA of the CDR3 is TGTGCCACCAGTGCCGACAGAATTTTAAATGAGCAGTTCTTC. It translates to CATSADRILNEQFF.

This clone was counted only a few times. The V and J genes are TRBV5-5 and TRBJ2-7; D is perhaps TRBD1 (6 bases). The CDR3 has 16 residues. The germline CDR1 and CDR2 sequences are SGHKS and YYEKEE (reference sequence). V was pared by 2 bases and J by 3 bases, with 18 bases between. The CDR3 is CASSFGRGIMDYEQYF. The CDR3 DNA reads TGTGCCAGCAGCTTTGGCAGGGGAATCATGGACTACGAGCAGTACTTC.

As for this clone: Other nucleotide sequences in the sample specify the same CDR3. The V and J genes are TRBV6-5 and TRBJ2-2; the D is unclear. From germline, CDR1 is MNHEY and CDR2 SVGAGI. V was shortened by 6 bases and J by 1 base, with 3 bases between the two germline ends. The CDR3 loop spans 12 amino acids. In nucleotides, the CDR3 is TGTGCCAGCAGCCAGAACACCGGGGAGCTGTTTTTT. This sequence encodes CASSQNTGELFF.

The CDR3 sequence: CASSPGQSNTEAFF. The CDR3 region has the DNA TGTGCCAGCTCACCGGGACAGAGTAACACTGAAGCTTTCTTT. This chain connects TRBV18 to TRBJ1-1; 7 bases line up with TRBD1. V dropped 3 bases and J dropped 2; count of bases not matched to a gene: 3. The germline V gene has CDR1 KGHSH and CDR2 LQKENI. The CDR3 loop spans 14 amino acids.

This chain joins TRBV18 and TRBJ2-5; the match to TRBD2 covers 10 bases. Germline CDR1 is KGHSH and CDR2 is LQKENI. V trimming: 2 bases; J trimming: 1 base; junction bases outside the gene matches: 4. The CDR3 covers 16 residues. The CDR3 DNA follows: TGTGCCAGCTCACCAAACCAGCGGGGGGGCCAAGAGACCCAGTACTTC. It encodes CASSPNQRGGQETQYF.

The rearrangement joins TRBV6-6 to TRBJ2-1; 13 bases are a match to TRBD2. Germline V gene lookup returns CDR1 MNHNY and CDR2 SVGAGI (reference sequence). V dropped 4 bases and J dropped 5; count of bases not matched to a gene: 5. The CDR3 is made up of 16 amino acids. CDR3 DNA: TGTGCCAGCAGTTCCCGACTAGCGGGGGGCCACAATGAGCAGTTCTTC. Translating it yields CASSSRLAGGHNEQFF.

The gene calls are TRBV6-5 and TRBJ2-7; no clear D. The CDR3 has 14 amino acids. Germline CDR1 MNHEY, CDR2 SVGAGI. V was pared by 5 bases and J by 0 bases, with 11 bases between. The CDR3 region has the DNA TGTGCCAGCAGTAACAGTATACTCTCCTACGAGCAGTACTTC. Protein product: CASSNSILSYEQYF.

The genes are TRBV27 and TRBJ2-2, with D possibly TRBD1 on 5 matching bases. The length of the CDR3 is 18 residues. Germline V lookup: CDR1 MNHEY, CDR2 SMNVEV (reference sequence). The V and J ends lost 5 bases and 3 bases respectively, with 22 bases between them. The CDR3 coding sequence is TGTGCCAGCAGTCCGCTCAATTCGGACATTGGGGACACCGGGGAGCTGTTTTTT. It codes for CASSPLNSDIGDTGELFF.

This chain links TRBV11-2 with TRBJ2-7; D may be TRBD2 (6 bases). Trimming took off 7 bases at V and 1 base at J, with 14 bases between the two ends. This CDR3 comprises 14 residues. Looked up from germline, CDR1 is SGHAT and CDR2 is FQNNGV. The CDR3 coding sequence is TGTGCCAGCACCCTGGGAGGATTGTCCTACGAGCAGTACTTC. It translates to CASTLGGLSYEQYF.

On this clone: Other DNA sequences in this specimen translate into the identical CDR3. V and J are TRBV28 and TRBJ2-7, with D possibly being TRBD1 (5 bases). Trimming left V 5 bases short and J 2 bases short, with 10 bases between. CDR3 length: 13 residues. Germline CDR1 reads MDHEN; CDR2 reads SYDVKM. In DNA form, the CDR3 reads TGTGCCAGCAGTAGGGCAGGGACCTACGAGCAGTACTTC. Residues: CASSRAGTYEQYF.

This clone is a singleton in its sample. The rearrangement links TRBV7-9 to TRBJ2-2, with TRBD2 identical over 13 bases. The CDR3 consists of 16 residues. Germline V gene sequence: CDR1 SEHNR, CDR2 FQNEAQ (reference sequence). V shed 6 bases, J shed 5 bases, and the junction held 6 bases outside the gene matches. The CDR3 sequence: CASSPGLAGVTGELFF. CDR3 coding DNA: TGTGCCAGCAGTCCCGGACTAGCGGGAGTTACCGGGGAGCTGTTTTTT.

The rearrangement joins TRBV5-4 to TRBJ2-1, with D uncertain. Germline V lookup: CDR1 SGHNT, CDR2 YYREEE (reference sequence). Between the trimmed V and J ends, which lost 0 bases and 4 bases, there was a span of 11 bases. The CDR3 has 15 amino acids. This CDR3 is CASSLALTVYNEQFF. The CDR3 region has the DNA TGTGCCAGCAGCTTGGCCTTAACAGTTTACAATGAGCAGTTCTTC.

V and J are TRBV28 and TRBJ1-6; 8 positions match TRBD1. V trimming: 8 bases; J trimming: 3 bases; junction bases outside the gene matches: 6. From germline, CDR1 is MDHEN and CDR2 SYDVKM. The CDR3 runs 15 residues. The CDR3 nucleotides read TGTGCCAGCGAGAAAGGGACAGGCTATAATTCACCCCTCCACTTT. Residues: CASEKGTGYNSPLHF.

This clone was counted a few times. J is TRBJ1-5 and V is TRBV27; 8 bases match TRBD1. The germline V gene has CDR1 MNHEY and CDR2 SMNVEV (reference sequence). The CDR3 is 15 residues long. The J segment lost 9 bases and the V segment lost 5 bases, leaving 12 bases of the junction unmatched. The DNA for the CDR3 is TGTGCCAGCAGTGTGACGGGACAGGCCGCGGGGCCCCAGCATTTT. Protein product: CASSVTGQAAGPQHF.

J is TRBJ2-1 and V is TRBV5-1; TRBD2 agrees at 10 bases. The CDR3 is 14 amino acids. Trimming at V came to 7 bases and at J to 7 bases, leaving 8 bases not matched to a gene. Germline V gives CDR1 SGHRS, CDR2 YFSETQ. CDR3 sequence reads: CASGLAGGGNEQFF. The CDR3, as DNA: TGCGCCAGCGGATTAGCGGGAGGTGGTAATGAGCAGTTCTTC.

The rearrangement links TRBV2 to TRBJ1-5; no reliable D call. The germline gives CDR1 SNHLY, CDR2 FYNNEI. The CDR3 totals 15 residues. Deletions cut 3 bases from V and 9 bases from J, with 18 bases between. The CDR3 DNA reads TGTGCCAGCAGTGAGCCTTTGGGCCTCCTGAGGCCCCAGCATTTT. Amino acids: CASSEPLGLLRPQHF.

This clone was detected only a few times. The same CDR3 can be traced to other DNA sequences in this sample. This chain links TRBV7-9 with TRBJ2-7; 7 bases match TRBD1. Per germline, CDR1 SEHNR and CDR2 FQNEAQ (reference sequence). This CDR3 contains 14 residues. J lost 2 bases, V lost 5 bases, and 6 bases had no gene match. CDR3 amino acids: CASSPGQETYEQYF. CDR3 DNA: TGTGCCAGCAGCCCTGGACAGGAGACCTACGAGCAGTACTTC.

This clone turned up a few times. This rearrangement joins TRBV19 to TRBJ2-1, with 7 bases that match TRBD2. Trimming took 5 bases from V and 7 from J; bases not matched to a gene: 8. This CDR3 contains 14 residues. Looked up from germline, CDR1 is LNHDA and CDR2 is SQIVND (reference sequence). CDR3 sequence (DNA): TGTGCCAGTAGTCCGTCCGGACTAGGAAATGAGCAGTTCTTC. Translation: CASSPSGLGNEQFF.

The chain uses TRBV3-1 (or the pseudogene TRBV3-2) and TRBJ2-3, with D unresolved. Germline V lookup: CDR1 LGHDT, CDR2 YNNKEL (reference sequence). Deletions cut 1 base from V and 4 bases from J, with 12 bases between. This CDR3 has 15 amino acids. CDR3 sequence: CASSQVSVASDTQYF. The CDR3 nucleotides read TGTGCCAGCAGCCAAGTCAGTGTGGCCTCAGATACGCAGTATTTT.